These 27 T cell receptor beta chains originate from one sample sequenced in a study of shared clonotypes between healthy human individuals. Some clones are missing from TCRdb's copy, which holds only in-frame ones; the method was immunoSEQ multiplex PCR. This table has 650,000 to 700,000 clones, less than 95% appearing once. Specimen: memory CD8+ T cells from PBMCs. Subset reported: CD45RO+ cells pooled with CCR7-negative TemRA cells. Receptors originate from a man aged 18 to 29 in good health. Some clones in this sample may be carry-over from other donors' samples.

This sequence joins TRBV19 and TRBJ1-5, with 9 nucleotides matching TRBD1. The CDR3 covers 16 residues. V trimming: 3 bases; J trimming: 0 bases; junction bases outside the gene matches: 3. Germline V gene data show CDR1 as LNHDA and CDR2 as SQIVND (reference sequence). The CDR3 DNA sequence: TGTGCCAGTAGTATGGGACAGGGATATAGCAATCAGCCCCAGCATTTT. As protein: CASSMGQGYSNQPQHF. The whole variable domain, remainder taken from reference TRBV19 and TRBJ1-5, is DGGITQSPKYLFRKEGQNVTLSCEQNLNHDAMYWYRQDPGQGLRLIYYSQIVNDFQKGDIAEGYSVSREKKESFPLTVTSAQKNPTAFYLCASSMGQGYSNQPQHFGDGTRLSIL.

The rearrangement links TRBV9 to TRBJ2-5; 11 bases are a match to TRBD1. J gave up 5 bases and V 0 bases, and 9 bases lay outside the gene matches. This CDR3 has 17 amino acids. Germline loops: CDR1 SGDLS, CDR2 YYNGEE. CDR3 sequence (DNA): TGTGCCAGCAGCGTAGAAGGAGGACAGGGGGCTTGGGAGACCCAGTACTTC. This translates into CASSVEGGQGAWETQYF.

This sequence joins TRBV11-2 and TRBJ2-7; D may be TRBD1 or TRBD2 (5 bases each). Looked up from germline, CDR1 is SGHAT and CDR2 is FQNNGV. V was trimmed by 1 base and J by 6 bases, leaving 10 bases between them. The CDR3 consists of 13 residues. The CDR3 coding sequence is TGTGCCAGCAGCTTAGTCCGGGGCCTCGAGCAGTACTTC. Translating gives CASSLVRGLEQYF.

The genes are TRBV10-2 and TRBJ2-7; 9 nucleotides align to TRBD1. This CDR3 has 13 amino acids. The junction had 6 bases not matched to a gene; V was cut back by 6 bases and J by 6 bases. The germline gives CDR1 WSHSY, CDR2 SAAADI. The CDR3 loop is CASSRDRVGEQYF. As DNA, the CDR3 is TGCGCCAGCAGCCGGGACAGGGTGGGCGAGCAGTACTTC.

V and J are TRBV27 and TRBJ2-7; TRBD2 matches 7 bases. From germline, CDR1 is MNHEY and CDR2 SMNVEV (reference sequence). The CDR3 contains 15 residues. V lost 2 bases to trimming and J lost 5 bases; unmatched junction nucleotides: 9. CDR3 region: CASSLRKREPHEQYF. The CDR3 DNA reads as TGTGCCAGCAGTTTAAGGAAGCGGGAACCCCACGAGCAGTACTTC.

This sequence joins TRBV14 and TRBJ2-5, with no clear D. The CDR3 consists of 13 residues. Trimming took off 1 base at V and 2 bases at J, with 5 bases between the two ends. CDR1 is SGHDN, CDR2 FVKESK, per germline. CDR3 coding DNA: TGTGCCAGCAGCCAAGTAGGGCAAGAGACCCAGTACTTC. Its protein product is CASSQVGQETQYF.

The chain has TRBV5-1 and TRBJ1-1; D unresolved. V lost 3 bases, J lost 4 bases, and 19 bases lay in between. The length of the CDR3 is 16 residues. Germline-derived CDR1 and CDR2 are SGHRS and YFSETQ. The CDR3 DNA sequence: TGCGCCAGCAGCTACCCCTCGGAGGGAGGTACCACTGAAGCTTTCTTT. Its translation: CASSYPSEGGTTEAFF.

The CDR3 sequence is CASTQGGEDTEAFF. CDR3 bases: TGTGCCAGTACCCAAGGTGGGGAGGACACTGAAGCTTTCTTT. The V call is TRBV19, the J call TRBJ1-1, with D unresolved. Trimming pared 7 bases from V and 3 bases from J, leaving 15 bases between. The CDR3 covers 14 residues. Germline loops: CDR1 LNHDA, CDR2 SQIVND (reference sequence).

The chain links TRBV5-6 to TRBJ2-3; D possibly corresponds to TRBD1 (5 bases). Germline assignment: CDR1 SGHDT and CDR2 YYEEEE. The CDR3 is 18 residues long. Trimming removed 1 base from V and 0 bases from J, with 18 bases in between. The CDR3 is CASSLPQRGPESTDTQYF. Written as DNA, the CDR3 is TGTGCCAGCAGCTTGCCCCAAAGGGGCCCGGAAAGCACAGATACGCAGTATTTT.

The chain employs TRBV7-1 and TRBJ2-3, with D possibly matching TRBD2 (5 bases). TRBV7-1 is annotated as an ORF whose role is uncertain. Trimming left V 8 bases short and J 11 bases short, with 23 bases between. This CDR3 has 14 residues. The CDR3: CASGLTAWGAVQYF. CDR3 in DNA: TGTGCCAGCGGACTGACCGCCTGGGGAGCCGTGCAGTATTTT.

The chain joins TRBV11-2 to TRBJ2-1, with 7 bases that match TRBD2. The CDR3 length is 19 residues. Germline CDR1 SGHAT, CDR2 FQNNGV. The junction had 23 bases not matched to a gene; V was cut back by 7 bases and J by 5 bases. CDR3 protein: CASTLWGGRTPKQDNEQFF. As DNA, the CDR3 is TGTGCCAGCACACTATGGGGCGGGAGAACCCCCAAGCAGGACAATGAGCAGTTCTTC.

This chain connects TRBV14 to TRBJ2-1; D gene uncertain. CDR1 and CDR2 (germline): SGHDN, FVKESK. V was trimmed by 4 bases and J by 3 bases, leaving 7 bases between them. The CDR3 is made up of 13 amino acids. CDR3 bases: TGTGCCAGCAGCCGGCTGTTCTACAATGAGCAGTTCTTC. Its protein is CASSRLFYNEQFF.

The chain carries TRBV4-3 and TRBJ2-5; possible D gene TRBD2, 6 bases. V gave up 0 bases and J gave up 2 bases, with 16 bases separating them. The CDR3 has 17 residues. Germline V gene data show CDR1 as LGHNA and CDR2 as YSLEER. CDR3 sequence (DNA): TGCGCCAGCAGCCAAGATTCCCCAGCGGGCCTTCAAGAGACCCAGTACTTC. Translated, it gives CASSQDSPAGLQETQYF.

V is TRBV7-2 and J is TRBJ1-4, with 11 bases matching TRBD1. V lost 5 bases and J lost 3; bases outside the gene matches: 5. The V gene's germline CDR1 is SGHTA and CDR2 FQGNSA. This CDR3 is built from 16 residues. CDR3 residues: CASSPDRGQANEKLFF. Here the CDR3 DNA reads TGTGCCAGCAGCCCGGACAGGGGGCAGGCTAATGAAAAACTGTTTTTT.

V gene TRBV11-2 combines with J gene TRBJ2-7; 13 bases line up with TRBD2. V lost 6 bases to trimming and J lost 4 bases; unmatched junction nucleotides: 12. The CDR3 contains 17 residues. CDR1 is SGHAT, CDR2 FQNNGV, per germline. CDR3 in DNA: TGTGCCAGCAGACCAGGACTAGCGGGAGTATGGTTTTACGAGCAGTACTTC. It translates to CASRPGLAGVWFYEQYF.

The chain has TRBV28 and TRBJ1-2, with a possible D match to TRBD1 (5 bases). CDR3 length equals 15 residues. Germline V gene sequence: CDR1 MDHEN, CDR2 SYDVKM. V was clipped by 3 bases and J by 6 bases, with 17 bases between them. The CDR3 protein is CASSFPGRGSDGYTF. The CDR3 region has the DNA TGTGCCAGCAGTTTCCCCGGACGGGGGAGCGATGGCTACACCTTC.

A single count supports this clone. J is TRBJ1-1 and V is TRBV19; D is uncertain. Between the trimmed V and J ends, which lost 2 bases and 7 bases, there was a span of 8 bases. The CDR3 has 12 residues. Germline assignment: CDR1 LNHDA and CDR2 SQIVND (reference sequence). The CDR3 DNA reads TGTGCCAGTAGTATATCACACTATGAAGCTTTCTTT. This codes for CASSISHYEAFF.

CDR3 residues: CASSELGGTNEKLFF. The CDR3 DNA follows: TGTGCCAGCAGTGAACTAGGGGGAACTAATGAAAAACTGTTTTTT. The chain combines TRBV25-1 with TRBJ1-4; tentatively, D is TRBD1 (6 bases). V lost 2 bases to trimming and J lost 1 base, with 8 bases between them. Per the germline V gene, CDR1 is MGHDK and CDR2 is SYGVNS. This CDR3 is 15 amino acids long.

The gene calls are TRBV2 and TRBJ2-1; D gene uncertain. V gave up 10 bases and J gave up 4 bases, with 26 bases separating them. Germline V CDR1 and CDR2: SNHLY, FYNNEI. The CDR3 sequence is 17 residues long. The CDR3 reads CAIPLAELGTKYNEQFF. Here the CDR3 DNA reads TGTGCCATCCCGTTGGCGGAGTTAGGTACGAAATACAATGAGCAGTTCTTC.

This clone was recorded only once. The chain combines TRBV4-2 with TRBJ2-7, with 9 bases lining up with TRBD1. V shed 0 bases, J shed 1 base, and the junction held 4 bases outside the gene matches. Germline loops: CDR1 LGHNA, CDR2 YNFKEQ. The CDR3 is 16 residues long. The CDR3 region is CASSQDRDRVSYEQYF. The CDR3 nucleotides read TGTGCCAGCAGCCAAGACCGGGACAGGGTGTCCTACGAGCAGTACTTC.

The chain combines TRBV28 with TRBJ2-7; 7 nucleotides align to TRBD2. From germline, CDR1 is MDHEN and CDR2 SYDVKM. This CDR3 has 15 amino acids. Losses at the gene ends were 2 bases for V and 6 bases for J; bases not matched to a gene: 10. CDR3: CASSLGPAGAIEQYF. CDR3 bases: TGTGCCAGCAGTTTAGGGCCCGCGGGAGCCATCGAGCAGTACTTC.

This clone appeared once. The V call is TRBV27, the J call TRBJ2-7; 11 bases are shared with TRBD2. Unmatched junction bases numbered 16, after V lost 4 bases and J lost 5 bases. The CDR3 contains 18 residues. The germline gives CDR1 MNHEY, CDR2 SMNVEV (reference sequence). In DNA form, the CDR3 reads TGTGCCAGCAGTTCCGACCTAGCGGGAGGCCCTCGGTTCGACGAGCAGTACTTC. Protein sequence: CASSSDLAGGPRFDEQYF.

CDR3 in amino acids: CASSLFDRNSGNTIYF. CDR3 sequence (DNA): TGTGCCAGCAGCTTATTCGACAGAAACTCTGGAAACACCATATATTTT. The chain has TRBV11-2 and TRBJ1-3, with D perhaps TRBD1 (5 bases). The V and J ends lost 2 bases and 0 bases respectively, with 11 bases between them. The CDR3 runs to 16 residues. The germline V gene has CDR1 SGHAT and CDR2 FQNNGV. The whole variable domain, filled in from reference TRBV11-2 and TRBJ1-3, reads EAGVAQSPRYKIIEKRQSVAFWCNPISGHATLYWYQQILGQGPKLLIQFQNNGVVDDSQLPKDRFSAERLKGVDSTLKIQPAKLEDSAVYLCASSLFDRNSGNTIYFGEGSWLTVV.

This rearrangement joins TRBV6-5 to TRBJ2-3, with no clear D. The CDR3 runs 15 residues. V lost 2 bases and J 5 bases, leaving 14 bases between the germline ends. Per germline, CDR1 MNHEY and CDR2 SVGAGI. The CDR3 here is CASSYRSGGRDTQYF. The CDR3 nucleotides read TGTGCCAGCAGTTACCGGTCGGGTGGTAGAGATACGCAGTATTTT.

The rearrangement links TRBV27 to TRBJ2-6; 7 bases are a match to TRBD1. This CDR3 has 17 residues. Germline trimming cut 3 bases from V and 2 bases from J; bases unmatched to any gene: 7. Germline CDR1 and CDR2: MNHEY and SMNVEV (reference sequence). The chain's CDR3 is CASSFTRQGPGANVLTF. CDR3 coding DNA: TGTGCCAGCAGTTTTACTCGACAGGGACCTGGGGCCAACGTCCTGACTTTC.

The chain couples TRBV13 to TRBJ1-1; D is undetermined. The germline V gene has CDR1 PRHDT and CDR2 FYEKMQ (reference sequence). This CDR3 is built from 16 residues. V was clipped by 0 bases and J by 4 bases, with 15 bases between them. The CDR3 DNA reads as TGTGCCAGCAGCTTAGGCGGGTGGTGGGGAAGCACTGAAGCTTTCTTT. This gives the protein CASSLGGWWGSTEAFF. The full variable domain, completed using reference TRBV13 and TRBJ1-1, is AAGVIQSPRHLIKEKRETATLKCYPIPRHDTVYWYQQGPGQDPQFLISFYEKMQSDKGSIPDRFSAQQFSDYHSELNMSSLELGDSALYFCASSLGGWWGSTEAFFGQGTRLTVV.

DNA for the CDR3: TGTGCCAGCAGCCAAAGAACAGAGTACAATGAGCAGTTCTTC. It specifies CASSQRTEYNEQFF. The chain couples TRBV14 to TRBJ2-1; D not certain. Trimming shortened V by 2 bases and J by 4 bases, and 9 bases separated the two germline ends. This CDR3 comprises 14 residues. Germline CDR1 SGHDN, CDR2 FVKESK. Using reference TRBV14 and TRBJ2-1 for the parts outside the CDR3, the full variable domain is EAGVTQFPSHSVIEKGQTVTLRCDPISGHDNLYWYRRVMGKEIKFLLHFVKESKQDESGMPNNRFLAERTGGTYSTLKVQPAELEDSGVYFCASSQRTEYNEQFFGPGTRLTVL.